Listed below are T cell receptor beta chains from one sample, sequenced in a study of early T cells in non-severe SARS-CoV-2 infection. TCRdb called the 5' RACE reads again in MiXCR, with one record for every CDR3 protein. The sample lists 65,000 to 95,000 distinct CDR3 sequences; 8.5% to 10% were seen once. Source material: whole blood. Receptors originate from an adult who was a healthcare worker with PCR-confirmed SARS-CoV-2 infection or an uninfected control (not recorded which). The CDR3 runs from the conserved cysteine through the conserved F or W. A D gene is named only where the DNA matches it firmly. Clone size is not always given. Where it is, it says once, few, many or a class for expanded clones.

J	D	V	size	CDR3	DNA
TRBJ1-1	-	TRBV28	-	CASSSGPGPRSTEAFF	TGTGCCAGCAGCTCTGGGCCGGGCCCTAGGTCGACTGAAGCTTTCTTT
TRBJ2-7	TRBD2	TRBV27	-	CAIRRSGGRADEQYF	TGTGCCATCCGTCGTAGCGGCGGGAGGGCCGACGAGCAGTACTTC
TRBJ2-7	TRBD2	TRBV7-3	many	CASSSTHGTSYEQYF	TGTGCCAGCAGCTCCACACATGGGACTAGCTACGAGCAGTACTTC
TRBJ1-2	-	TRBV3-1	few	CASSRGEQGYTF	TGTGCCAGCAGCCGGGGGGAACAGGGCTACACCTTC
TRBJ2-1	TRBD2	TRBV11-2	many	CASSSWGSGYNEQFF	TGTGCCAGCAGCTCCTGGGGTAGCGGGTACAATGAGCAGTTCTTC
TRBJ2-5	TRBD2	TRBV28	-	CASSLDLLRAGGPQETQYF	TGTGCCAGCAGCCTGGATCTCCTTCGGGCGGGAGGGCCACAAGAGACCCAGTACTTC
TRBJ2-5	TRBD2	TRBV11-1	few	CASGFNLGAGFEQETQYF	TGTGCCAGCGGATTTAACTTAGGAGCGGGATTTGAACAAGAGACCCAGTACTTC
TRBJ1-5	TRBD1	TRBV28	many	CASSTDRENQPQHF	TGTGCCAGCAGTACGGACAGGGAGAATCAGCCCCAGCATTTT
TRBJ2-1	TRBD2	TRBV10-3	few	CAISLADSYNEQFF	TGTGCCATCAGTCTAGCGGATTCCTACAATGAGCAGTTCTTC
TRBJ1-5	-	TRBV27	many	CASSLQGIGNQPQHF	TGTGCCAGCAGTTTACAGGGGATCGGCAATCAGCCCCAGCATTTT
TRBJ2-7	-	TRBV5-1	-	CASSLEASYEQYF	TGCGCCAGCAGCTTGGAGGCCAGCTACGAGCAGTACTTC
TRBJ2-7	-	TRBV6-2/TRBV6-3	-	CASSYSPGDEQYF	TGTGCCAGCAGTTACTCCCCCGGGGACGAGCAGTACTTC
TRBJ2-3	-	TRBV7-8	many	CSSSPQDLRNTQYF	TGTTCCAGCAGCCCCCAGGACCTTCGCAATACGCAGTATTTT
TRBJ2-1	TRBD2	TRBV10-3	many	CAISRAGDSYNEQFF	TGTGCCATCAGCCGAGCGGGAGACTCCTACAATGAGCAGTTCTTC
TRBJ2-3	-	TRBV12-3/TRBV12-4	-	CASSSSNTQYF	TGTGCCAGCAGTTCTAGTAATACGCAGTATTTT
TRBJ2-1	-	TRBV5-1	-	CASSMLAYVHDEQFF	TGCGCCAGCAGTATGTTGGCGTATGTCCACGATGAGCAGTTCTTC
TRBJ2-5	-	TRBV28	many	CASRGQGSTLETQYF	TGTGCCAGCAGAGGGCAGGGCTCGACCCTAGAGACCCAGTACTTC
TRBJ2-6	TRBD1	TRBV29-1	many	CSVTGTGSSGANVLTF	TGCAGCGTTACCGGGACAGGAAGCTCTGGGGCCAACGTCCTGACTTTC
TRBJ1-1	-	TRBV20-1	few	CSARSGDLAAFF	TGCAGTGCTAGGTCAGGGGATTTGGCAGCTTTCTTT
TRBJ2-7	TRBD1	TRBV19	few	CATGRQGAYEQYF	TGTGCCACCGGCCGGCAGGGGGCCTACGAGCAGTACTTC
TRBJ1-2	-	TRBV4-1	many	CASSQVVRDGYTF	TGCGCCAGCAGCCAAGTTGTCAGAGATGGCTACACCTTC
TRBJ2-2	-	TRBV18	many	CASSPQGTGELFF	TGTGCCAGCTCACCACAGGGGACCGGGGAGCTGTTTTTT
TRBJ2-2	TRBD1	TRBV20-1	-	CSAAGTGGTGELFF	TGCAGTGCTGCCGGGACAGGGGGAACCGGGGAGCTGTTTTTT
TRBJ2-5	TRBD1	TRBV14	many	CASSRDRLRETQYF	TGTGCCAGCAGCCGGGACAGACTACGAGAGACCCAGTACTTC
TRBJ2-3	TRBD2	TRBV2	many	CASSGEGSTDTQYF	TGTGCCAGCAGTGGGGAGGGCAGCACAGATACGCAGTATTTT
TRBJ2-7	-	TRBV9	-	CASSHRGETYEQYF	TGTGCCAGCAGCCATAGGGGCGAAACCTACGAGCAGTACTTC
TRBJ2-7	TRBD2	TRBV2	few	CAISGSGFDEQYF	TGTGCCATAAGCGGGAGTGGTTTCGACGAGCAGTACTTC
TRBJ1-1	TRBD1	TRBV5-4	few	CASSSGQGRTEAFF	TGTGCCAGCAGCTCCGGACAGGGCCGGACTGAAGCTTTCTTT
TRBJ1-4	TRBD1	TRBV12-3/TRBV12-4	many	CASRPRTGEREKLFF	TGTGCCAGCAGACCCAGGACAGGGGAACGGGAAAAACTGTTTTTT
TRBJ2-1	TRBD1	TRBV4-1	many	CASSPTLDRGLREQFF	TGCGCCAGCAGCCCAACCTTGGACAGGGGGCTGCGGGAGCAGTTCTTC
TRBJ2-1	-	TRBV7-9	-	CASSLMGPYNEQFF	TGTGCCAGCAGCTTAATGGGACCCTACAATGAGCAGTTCTTC
TRBJ2-3	-	TRBV11-2	many	CASSLNNPAVSQYF	TGTGCCAGCAGCTTAAACAATCCCGCCGTATCGCAGTATTTT
TRBJ1-1	-	TRBV9	many	CASSVAWGNTEAFF	TGTGCCAGCAGCGTAGCTTGGGGTAACACTGAAGCTTTCTTT
TRBJ1-1	-	TRBV20-1	-	CSARDSRLLRPFF	TGCAGTGCTAGAGATTCTAGGCTCCTCAGGCCTTTCTTT
TRBJ2-1	-	TRBV28	few	CASSFSAGHNEQFF	TGTGCCAGCAGTTTTTCGGCAGGGCACAATGAGCAGTTCTTC
TRBJ1-1	-	TRBV6-5	-	CASSHRDRPNTEAFF	TGTGCCAGCAGTCATCGCGACAGGCCGAACACTGAAGCTTTCTTT
TRBJ2-3	-	TRBV5-5	-	CASSPEGESDTQYF	TGTGCCAGCAGCCCAGAGGGAGAGTCAGATACGCAGTATTTT
TRBJ2-6	-	TRBV25-1	-	CASSEGYRVDGANVLTF	TGTGCCAGCAGTGAGGGGTACAGGGTCGATGGGGCCAACGTCCTGACTTTC
TRBJ1-2	TRBD1	TRBV10-3	many	CAISDRVGYGYTF	TGTGCCATCAGCGACAGGGTTGGCTATGGCTACACCTTC
TRBJ2-3	-	TRBV7-8	many	CASSLFSRGDTQYF	TGTGCCAGCAGCTTATTTTCTCGGGGGGATACGCAGTATTTT
TRBJ2-3	-	TRBV19	few	CASSPLRGIGADTQYF	TGTGCCAGTAGTCCCCTCCGCGGGATAGGCGCAGATACGCAGTATTTT
TRBJ2-1	TRBD2	TRBV24-1	few	CATSAPGLAMKNEQFF	TGTGCCACCAGTGCACCGGGACTAGCGATGAAGAATGAGCAGTTCTTC
TRBJ2-7	TRBD2	TRBV20-1	-	CSAPGGAYEQYF	TGCAGTGCTCCCGGGGGGGCCTACGAGCAGTACTTC
TRBJ2-7	TRBD2	TRBV28	many	CASSLSGTSGYEQYF	TGTGCCAGCAGTTTATCCGGGACTAGCGGATACGAGCAGTACTTC
TRBJ2-2	-	TRBV7-9	few	CASSLPTGELFF	TGTGCCAGCAGCTTACCAACCGGGGAGCTGTTTTTT
TRBJ2-2	-	TRBV29-1	few	CSVTRGTGGDGELFF	TGCAGCGTGACACGCGGAACAGGGGGGGACGGGGAGCTGTTTTTT
TRBJ1-1	-	TRBV28	many	CASSLIGQEAFF	TGTGCCAGCAGTTTAATCGGACAGGAAGCTTTCTTT
TRBJ1-4	TRBD1	TRBV29-1	-	CSVGQTNEKLFF	TGCAGCGTGGGACAGACAAATGAAAAACTGTTTTTT
TRBJ2-7	-	TRBV14	many	CASSQGLRNYEQYF	TGTGCCAGCAGCCAAGGCCTCCGGAACTACGAGCAGTACTTC
TRBJ1-2	TRBD1	TRBV4-1	-	CASSQDQGRGHGYTF	TGCGCCAGCAGCCAAGATCAGGGCAGGGGGCATGGCTACACCTTC
TRBJ2-2	TRBD1	TRBV24-1	many	CATSDWGTGATGELFF	TGTGCCACCAGTGATTGGGGGACAGGGGCCACCGGGGAGCTGTTTTTT
TRBJ2-7	-	TRBV14	few	CASSPYDRDQQYF	TGTGCCAGCAGCCCGTACGACCGGGACCAGCAGTACTTC
TRBJ2-2	-	TRBV28	many	CASSWSRSTSGELFF	TGTGCCAGCAGCTGGTCTCGGTCCACCAGCGGGGAGCTGTTTTTT